This is a list of T cell receptor beta chains from one sample in a study of T cell responses to AZD1222 COVID-19 vaccine. TCRdb's copy holds only in-frame clones and misses some; the assay was immunoSEQ multiplex PCR. The top ten clones hold 2.9% of a sample with about 78,000 clones, roughly 80% of them seen once. The sequencing here drew on peripheral blood, taken on day 0 of AZD1222 vaccination. These receptors were collected from an adult in good health. CDR3s leave out the opening cysteine and the closing phenylalanine or tryptophan. A D gene is named only where the DNA matches it firmly.

J,D,V,CDR3
TRBJ2-5,NA,TRBV12-3/TRBV12-4,ASRVWGVETQY
TRBJ2-7,NA,TRBV4-3,ASSQSRQSEQY
TRBJ2-1,TRBD2,TRBV9,ASSTKGSSGGIHEQF
TRBJ2-1,NA,TRBV4-1,ASSQVSGKAYNEQF
TRBJ2-3,TRBD2,TRBV11-3,ASSGGDQDTDTQY
TRBJ2-3,TRBD2,TRBV5-6,ASSSRSGLGNTDTQY
TRBJ2-7,NA,TRBV6-2/TRBV6-3,ASSYRGQNYEQY
TRBJ2-7,NA,TRBV20-1,SASPGTYEQY
TRBJ2-1,NA,TRBV6-5,ASSYSGRGEQF
TRBJ1-2,NA,TRBV7-6,ASSSGDLYGYT
TRBJ1-6,TRBD1,TRBV7-3,ASSLSGPGQGNSPLH
TRBJ1-5,TRBD1,TRBV3-1/TRBV3-2,ASSQRTGLRNSNQPQH
TRBJ2-3,TRBD1,TRBV11-2,ASSLGGQGGVDTQY
TRBJ1-2,TRBD1,TRBV29-1,SGGTGGYGYT
TRBJ1-5,NA,TRBV6-2/TRBV6-3,ASSNRSRGRSNQPQH
TRBJ1-1,NA,TRBV19,ASSQGGTLRAEAF
TRBJ1-6,NA,TRBV29-1,SVETRARGPYNSPLH
TRBJ1-1,TRBD1,TRBV7-2,ASSSQGQKNTEAF
TRBJ1-5,TRBD1,TRBV3-1/TRBV3-2,ASSQGGQGYQPQH
TRBJ2-3,NA,TRBV4-3,ASSPGPATDTQY
TRBJ1-5,NA,TRBV7-6,ASSLDSGTNQPQH
TRBJ2-5,NA,TRBV30,AVDQRRQETQY
TRBJ2-2,TRBD2,TRBV6-6,ASSHLAGRSTGELF
TRBJ2-6,TRBD1,TRBV5-1,ASTPGVGDSSGANVLT
TRBJ1-2,TRBD1,TRBV7-2,ASSQPGGGHYGYT
TRBJ1-2,NA,TRBV2,ASRYRPPNYGYT
TRBJ2-5,NA,TRBV3-1/TRBV3-2,ASTGTETQY
TRBJ1-1,TRBD1,TRBV5-1,ASSALTGGNTEAF
TRBJ1-1,NA,TRBV25-1,ASSELPGNTEAF
TRBJ2-7,NA,TRBV4-3,ASSQETGYEQY
TRBJ1-2,NA,TRBV10-3,AISEPGNYGYT
TRBJ1-2,NA,TRBV6-5,ASSYHSGGGYT
TRBJ2-5,NA,TRBV2,ASSVGETQY
TRBJ2-3,TRBD1,TRBV9,ASSATGAPTDTQY
TRBJ1-2,NA,TRBV5-4,ASSSPDYGYT
TRBJ2-1,TRBD2,TRBV27,ASKAGVSGNEQF
TRBJ2-5,TRBD2,TRBV13,ASKASGAQETQY
TRBJ2-7,TRBD1,TRBV5-5,ASSLWQGDSYEQY
TRBJ2-2,TRBD2,TRBV11-2,ASNPVGGSGTGELF
TRBJ1-5,NA,TRBV6-2/TRBV6-3,ASSYSMEGGSQPQH
TRBJ1-2,NA,TRBV30,AWRLDRRGGYGYT
TRBJ1-2,TRBD1,TRBV28,ASSSLQGAYGYT
TRBJ1-3,NA,TRBV2,ASSTSGFSGNTIY
TRBJ2-7,NA,TRBV10-1,ASSRWGSYEQY
TRBJ1-5,NA,TRBV19,ASSGQRASQPQH
TRBJ2-3,NA,TRBV24-1,ATSDPRGTDTQY
TRBJ1-2,NA,TRBV4-3,ASSQDPGDYGYT
TRBJ1-1,NA,TRBV7-3,ASSWTVNTEAF
TRBJ1-6,TRBD1,TRBV5-4,ASSLGQGNYNSPLH
TRBJ2-7,TRBD1,TRBV4-3,ASSGPGQGRYEQY
TRBJ1-2,TRBD1,TRBV2,ASRNRGRYT
TRBJ1-2,TRBD1,TRBV6-5,ASSTSGGYGYT
TRBJ2-7,TRBD1,TRBV29-1,SVERDRGYEQY
TRBJ2-7,TRBD1,TRBV28,ASSSPQGAKDEQY
TRBJ2-7,NA,TRBV7-8,ASSPGYYEQY
TRBJ1-5,NA,TRBV4-3,ASSQDLGSDQPQH
TRBJ2-7,TRBD1,TRBV7-6,ASSPATGARRSEQY